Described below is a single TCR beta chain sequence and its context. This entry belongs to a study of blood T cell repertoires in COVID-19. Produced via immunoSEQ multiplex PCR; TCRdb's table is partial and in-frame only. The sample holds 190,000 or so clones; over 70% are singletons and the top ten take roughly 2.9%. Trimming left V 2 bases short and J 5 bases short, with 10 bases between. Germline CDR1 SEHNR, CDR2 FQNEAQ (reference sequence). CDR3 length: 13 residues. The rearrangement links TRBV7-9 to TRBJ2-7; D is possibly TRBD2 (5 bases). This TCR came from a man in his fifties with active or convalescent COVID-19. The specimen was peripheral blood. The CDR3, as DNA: TGTGCCAGCAGCTTAAACGGGGTCGACGAGCAGTACTTC. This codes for CASSLNGVDEQYF. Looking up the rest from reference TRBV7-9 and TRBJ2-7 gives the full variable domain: DTGVSQNPRHKITKRGQNVTFRCDPISEHNRLYWYRQTLGQGPEFLTYFQNEAQLEKSRLLSDRFSAERPKGSFSTLEIQRTEQGDSAMYLCASSLNGVDEQYFGPGTRLTVT.